Presented here are 8 T cell receptor beta chains from one specimen sequenced in a study of T cell repertoires in cytomegalovirus infection. These receptors lack a known antigen. Using its own MiXCR run on the reads, TCRdb lists one record per CDR3 protein. The table lists roughly 920,000 distinct CDR3 sequences, less than 35% of them singletons, with 11% to 15% in the top ten. The source material was cultured CD8+ T cells from PBMCs, sampled from culture after CMV antigen stimulation. These receptors were obtained from a human donor in good health (CMV status not recorded). Some clones in this sample may be carry-over from other donors' samples.

This clonotype was seen many times. V gene TRBV7-2 combines with J gene TRBJ1-1; 8 bases are shared with TRBD1. The germline gives CDR1 SGHTA, CDR2 FQGNSA. The CDR3 sequence is 17 residues long. J was trimmed by 3 bases and V by 4 bases; bases with no gene match: 13. CDR3 loop: CASSSLGQGGVDTEAFF. For the CDR3, the DNA is TGTGCCAGCAGCTCCCTAGGACAGGGAGGAGTCGACACTGAAGCTTTCTTT.

This clonotype was counted only a few times. The rearrangement joins TRBV6-6 to TRBJ1-1; 7 bases map to TRBD1. This CDR3 is 14 amino acids long. After removal of 6 bases from V and 7 bases from J, the junction contained 11 bases not matched to a gene. CDR1 is MNHNY, CDR2 SVGAGI, per germline (reference sequence). CDR3 protein: CASRTGTVVFEAFF. The CDR3 DNA is TGTGCCAGCAGGACCGGGACAGTAGTTTTTGAAGCTTTCTTT.

This clonotype was observed a handful of times. The chain recombines TRBV4-1 with TRBJ1-1; possible D gene TRBD1, 5 bases. V was trimmed by 1 base and J by 5 bases, leaving 14 bases between them. CDR1 MGHRA and CDR2 YSYEKL come from the germline V gene. The CDR3 contains 15 residues. The CDR3 region is CASSQGLQVLTEAFF. The CDR3 DNA reads TGCGCCAGCAGCCAAGGTTTACAGGTTCTGACTGAAGCTTTCTTT.

There are a few counts of this clonotype. The chain is built from TRBV6-5 and TRBJ2-7; D is ambiguous. This CDR3 contains 13 residues. V was trimmed by 5 bases and J by 7 bases, leaving 15 bases between them. Germline CDR1 reads MNHEY; CDR2 reads SVGAGI. The CDR3 spells CASSLKGPCEQYV. The CDR3 bases are TGTGCCAGCAGTCTAAAGGGCCCTTGTGAGCAGTACGTC.

Only a few counts were recorded for this clonotype. The chain is built from TRBV6-1 and TRBJ1-1; D remains unclear. The CDR3 is 15 residues long. Germline V lookup: CDR1 MNHNS, CDR2 SASEGT. V lost 2 bases to trimming and J lost 1 base, with 11 bases between them. DNA of the CDR3: TGTGCCAGCAGTGAAATCCAGTTAACGAACACTGAAGCTTTCTTT. Translation gives CASSEIQLTNTEAFF.

This clonotype was seen ten or more times. The chain recombines TRBV7-9 with TRBJ1-2, with 7 bases fitting TRBD1. The CDR3 consists of 14 residues. The germline V gene encodes CDR1 SEHNR and CDR2 FQNEAQ (reference sequence). J lost 1 base, V lost 5 bases, and 4 bases had no gene match. The CDR3: CASSRTGDNYGYTF. The DNA of the CDR3 is TGTGCCAGCAGCAGGACAGGAGATAACTATGGCTACACCTTC.

The V gene is TRBV2, the J gene TRBJ1-1; D is perhaps TRBD1 (6 bases). Trimming removed 3 bases at V and 5 bases at J, with 19 bases between. The CDR3 contains 16 residues. CDR1 and CDR2 from the germline V gene are SNHLY and FYNNEI. CDR3 loop: CASSDRSGVVYTEAFF. The DNA of the CDR3 is TGTGCCAGCAGTGATCGGTCAGGGGTGGTTTATACTGAAGCTTTCTTT.

The CDR3 here is CASSVPATQPSTDTQYF. In nucleotides, the CDR3 is TGTGCCAGCAGTGTCCCAGCCACTCAGCCCAGCACAGATACGCAGTATTTT. The chain links TRBV2 to TRBJ2-3, with no clear D. Germline CDR1 is SNHLY and CDR2 is FYNNEI. The CDR3 has 17 amino acids. V was shortened by 4 bases and J by 0 bases, with 17 bases between the two germline ends.